The next 28 T cell receptor beta chains were all read from a single sample in a study of patients and donors after allogeneic stem cell transplantation. TCRdb independently ran MiXCR on the RT-PCR reads; one entry per CDR3 protein. This sample carries 100,000 to 120,000 distinct CDR3 sequences, approximately 40% of them seen once, and the ten largest clones take approximately 30%. Sequencing was performed on blood, either unsorted or a sorted T cell fraction (not recorded which). These receptors originate from a human donor who was either an allogeneic HSCT recipient or a stem cell or donor lymphocyte infusion donor (not recorded which). It is not recorded whose cells these are; they may come from a transplant donor.

The V gene is TRBV12-3 or TRBV12-4, the J gene TRBJ2-7; TRBD2 is a possible D gene (5 bases). Trimming cost V 5 bases and J 2 bases, with 7 bases left between them. This CDR3 has 12 residues. DNA for the CDR3: TGTGCCAGCAGTAGAGGGCCCTACGAGCAGTACTTC. As protein: CASSRGPYEQYF.

The chain links TRBV27 to TRBJ2-1; 12 bases match TRBD2. CDR3 length: 14 residues. V shed 7 bases, J shed 6 bases, and the junction held 4 bases outside the gene matches. CDR1 is MNHEY, CDR2 SMNVEV, per germline (reference sequence). The CDR3 reads CASIGLAGTNEQFF. The CDR3 DNA reads TGTGCCAGCATAGGACTAGCGGGGACCAATGAGCAGTTCTTC.

The V gene is TRBV4-3, the J gene TRBJ2-2, with 7 bases matching TRBD2. After removal of 1 base from V and 3 bases from J, the junction contained 14 bases not matched to a gene. The CDR3 consists of 19 residues. Germline-derived CDR1 and CDR2 are LGHNA and YSLEER. The CDR3 is CASSQGYVFGLADTGELFF. CDR3 nucleotides: TGCGCCAGCAGCCAAGGTTACGTTTTCGGGCTAGCGGACACCGGGGAGCTGTTTTTT.

This clonotype has a handful of counts. The chain uses TRBV27 and TRBJ1-2; 7 nucleotides match TRBD1. Losses at the gene ends were 5 bases for V and 3 bases for J; bases not matched to a gene: 3. The germline CDR1 and CDR2 sequences are MNHEY and SMNVEV (reference sequence). This CDR3 spans 13 amino acids. In nucleotides, the CDR3 is TGTGCCAGCAGTGGCAGGGGGTACTATGGCTACACCTTC. It yields the protein CASSGRGYYGYTF.

The chain is built from TRBV18 and TRBJ2-7; D is unresolved. This CDR3 contains 13 residues. V shed 3 bases and J shed 5 bases, with 11 bases lying between them. The germline gives CDR1 KGHSH, CDR2 LQKENI. The CDR3 bases are TGTGCCAGCTCACCGGGCCATGTCCACGAGCAGTACTTC. This translates into CASSPGHVHEQYF.

This clonotype came up a few times. This chain uses TRBV5-1 with TRBJ2-2; TRBD1 aligns across 8 bases. The germline V gene encodes CDR1 SGHRS and CDR2 YFSETQ. The junction had 3 bases not matched to a gene; V was cut back by 4 bases and J by 4 bases. This CDR3 is built from 14 residues. This chain's CDR3 is CASSQGARTGELFF. CDR3 bases: TGCGCCAGCAGCCAGGGGGCGCGCACCGGGGAGCTGTTTTTT.

This chain links TRBV18 with TRBJ1-2; TRBD1 agrees at 10 bases. This CDR3 has 15 amino acids. Germline CDR1 is KGHSH and CDR2 is LQKENI. The trim removed 2 bases at V and 4 bases at J, leaving 4 bases unmatched. DNA for the CDR3: TGTGCCAGCTCACCATGGGACAGGGGATCCTATGGCTACACCTTC. Translating gives CASSPWDRGSYGYTF.

This chain uses TRBV28 with TRBJ2-7; D perhaps matches TRBD2 (7 bases). Germline-derived CDR1 and CDR2 are MDHEN and SYDVKM. V was trimmed by 7 bases and J by 7 bases, leaving 17 bases between them. The CDR3 spans 13 residues. Here the CDR3 reads CASTYRGAGEQYF. The CDR3 DNA sequence: TGTGCCAGCACCTATCGGGGGGCAGGGGAGCAGTACTTC.

The table lists this clonotype with a few counts. The chain uses TRBV9 and TRBJ2-1; 9 bases match TRBD2. The junction had 10 bases not matched to a gene; V was cut back by 2 bases and J by 7 bases. The germline CDR1 and CDR2 sequences are SGDLS and YYNGEE. The CDR3 totals 16 residues. The CDR3 loop is CASSVGPTSGANEQFF. The CDR3 DNA follows: TGTGCCAGCAGCGTGGGCCCGACTAGCGGAGCGAATGAGCAGTTCTTC.

The chain recombines TRBV6-2 or TRBV6-3 with TRBJ1-5, with TRBD1 as a possible D gene (5 bases). The germline CDR1 and CDR2 sequences are MNHEY and SVGEGT. V lost 2 bases and J 0 bases, leaving 8 bases between the germline ends. This CDR3 is built from 15 residues. DNA for the CDR3: TGTGCCAGCAGTTACGGGGGGACTAGCAATCAGCCCCAGCATTTT. Translation gives CASSYGGTSNQPQHF.

The J gene is TRBJ1-6, the V gene TRBV7-2; 7 bases align to TRBD1. The germline V gene encodes CDR1 SGHTA and CDR2 FQGNSA. The CDR3 has 16 residues. With 5 bases clipped from V and 7 bases from J, the junction kept 11 bases outside the gene matches. CDR3 bases: TGTGCCAGCAGCCGACTAACACAGGGGAGGAATTCACCCCTCCACTTT. The encoded protein is CASSRLTQGRNSPLHF.

The genes are TRBV24-1 and TRBJ1-4; D call uncertain. CDR1 and CDR2 from the germline V gene are KGHDR and SFDVKD. This CDR3 has 15 residues. V dropped 4 bases and J dropped 2 bases, with 10 bases sitting between them. In DNA form, the CDR3 reads TGTGCCACCAGTGAAACGTGGAGGACTAATGAAAAACTGTTTTTT. Translating gives CATSETWRTNEKLFF.

This clonotype was seen only a few times. The V and J genes are TRBV7-2 and TRBJ1-6; no clear D gene. There are 12 residues in the CDR3. The germline V and J ends were trimmed by 7 bases and 10 bases, with 11 bases remaining between them. Germline CDR1 reads SGHTA; CDR2 reads FQGNSA. The CDR3 DNA follows: TGTGCCAGCATTACATCCGGGTCACCCCTCCACTTT. Protein: CASITSGSPLHF.

The chain employs TRBV5-1 and TRBJ2-1; D is ambiguous. Trimming took off 3 bases at V and 0 bases at J, with 13 bases between the two ends. Germline V gene sequence: CDR1 SGHRS, CDR2 YFSETQ. The length of the CDR3 is 16 residues. In DNA, the CDR3 is TGCGCCAGCAGCTCCAACAAATTTAGCTCCTACAATGAGCAGTTCTTC. It translates to CASSSNKFSSYNEQFF. The whole variable domain, remainder taken from reference TRBV5-1 and TRBJ2-1, is KAGVTQTPRYLIKTRGQQVTLSCSPISGHRSVSWYQQTPGQGLQFLFEYFSETQRNKGNFPGRFSGRQFSNSRSEMNVSTLELGDSALYLCASSSNKFSSYNEQFFGPGTRLTVL.

On this clonotype itself: Sequence at one end of the junction differs from germline and may be a read error. V usage is TRBV24-1 and J usage is TRBJ2-5, with TRBD1 identical over 10 bases. Germline assignment: CDR1 KGHDR and CDR2 SFDVKD. The CDR3 has 16 residues. This CDR3 reads CTTSAGDRGQQETQYF. Here the CDR3 DNA reads TGTACCACCAGCGCCGGGGACAGGGGTCAACAAGAGACCCAGTACTTC.

The chain employs TRBV28 and TRBJ2-7, with a possible D match to TRBD1 (5 bases). From germline, CDR1 is MDHEN and CDR2 SYDVKM. Trimming shortened V by 6 bases and J by 2 bases, and 20 bases separated the two germline ends. The CDR3 extends over 16 amino acids. This chain's CDR3 is CASSDLFFRQPYEQYF. In DNA, the CDR3 is TGTGCCAGCAGCGACTTATTTTTCCGACAGCCCTACGAGCAGTACTTC.

V gene TRBV27 combines with J gene TRBJ2-2; D gene ambiguous. The CDR3 is 13 residues long. Germline CDR1 is MNHEY and CDR2 is SMNVEV (reference sequence). Trimming took 5 bases from V and 6 from J, leaving 10 bases between them. The CDR3 region is CASSPFPAGELFF. CDR3 coding DNA: TGTGCCAGCAGTCCCTTTCCCGCCGGGGAGCTGTTTTTT.

This clonotype was found many times. V and J are TRBV12-3 or TRBV12-4 and TRBJ1-1; D might be TRBD1 (5 bases). This CDR3 is 14 amino acids long. Trimming removed 5 bases from V and 3 bases from J, with 13 bases in between. The CDR3 nucleotides read TGTGCCAGCAGTCCAGGACAACAACACACTGAAGCTTTCTTT. Amino acids: CASSPGQQHTEAFF.

A few counts support this clonotype. The V and J genes are TRBV24-1 and TRBJ1-5; D possibly corresponds to TRBD1 (6 bases). Looked up from germline, CDR1 is KGHDR and CDR2 is SFDVKD. V lost 9 bases and J 0 bases, leaving 11 bases between the germline ends. CDR3 length equals 14 residues. CDR3 residues: CATGGQNSNQPQHF. The CDR3 nucleotides read TGTGCCACCGGGGGGCAGAATAGCAATCAGCCCCAGCATTTT.

This clonotype was counted once. V is TRBV7-3 and J is TRBJ1-2; the D gene is possibly TRBD1 (5 bases). Per germline, CDR1 SGHTA and CDR2 FQGTGA. The ends were cut back, 5 bases at V and 10 bases at J, with 14 bases in the middle. The CDR3 has 12 amino acids. The CDR3 coding sequence is TGTGCCAGCAGCCAAGGGACGTCTGACTACACCTTC. Amino acid sequence: CASSQGTSDYTF.

The V call is TRBV29-1, the J call TRBJ2-7; 8 nucleotides line up with TRBD1. The length of the CDR3 is 13 residues. The V gene's germline CDR1 is SQVTM and CDR2 ANQGSEA. V was clipped by 6 bases and J by 0 bases; unmatched bases: 4. The CDR3 DNA reads as TGCAGCGTCAGGACAGGGACCTCCTACGAGCAGTACTTC. The encoded protein is CSVRTGTSYEQYF.

This rearrangement joins TRBV12-3 or TRBV12-4 to TRBJ1-2, with a weak D call TRBD1 (5 bases). V lost 3 bases and J lost 8, with 7 bases in between. This CDR3 is built from 11 residues. CDR3 DNA sequence: TGTGCCAGCAGTTTCGGGGGAGGCTACACCTTC. The encoded protein is CASSFGGGYTF.

The rearrangement joins TRBV4-3 to TRBJ2-1, with 9 nucleotides matching TRBD2. CDR1 LGHNA and CDR2 YSLEER come from the germline V gene. This CDR3 is built from 19 residues. V shed 0 bases, J shed 0 bases, and the junction held 9 bases outside the gene matches. The CDR3 spells CASSQEWGLAESSYNEQFF. The CDR3 DNA reads TGCGCCAGCAGCCAAGAATGGGGACTAGCTGAGAGCTCCTACAATGAGCAGTTCTTC.

The V call is TRBV20-1, the J call TRBJ1-5, with 7 bases identical to TRBD1. The CDR3 spans 17 residues. CDR1 DFQATT and CDR2 SNEGSKA come from the germline V gene (reference sequence). Germline trimming cut 6 bases from V and 0 bases from J; bases unmatched to any gene: 14. Written as DNA, the CDR3 is TGCAGTGCCCAGACGCAGGGGGACCCCTATAGCAATCAGCCCCAGCATTTT. It encodes CSAQTQGDPYSNQPQHF.

The chain recombines TRBV6-5 with TRBJ1-5; D not certain. The CDR3 sequence is 15 residues long. V was pared by 2 bases and J by 0 bases, with 8 bases between. CDR1 MNHEY and CDR2 SVGAGI come from the germline V gene. As DNA, the CDR3 is TGTGCCAGCAGTTACGGTGGTGGTAGCAATCAGCCCCAGCATTTT. This sequence encodes CASSYGGGSNQPQHF.

This clonotype was seen more than once but under ten times. This sequence joins TRBV27 and TRBJ1-1, with TRBD1 matching 8 bases. The ends lost 5 bases at V and 4 bases at J; junction bases unmatched: 6. The germline V gene encodes CDR1 MNHEY and CDR2 SMNVEV (reference sequence). CDR3 length equals 14 residues. The CDR3 protein is CASSPYRGATEAFF. CDR3 nucleotides: TGTGCCAGCAGTCCCTACAGGGGGGCCACTGAAGCTTTCTTT.

This rearrangement joins TRBV11-2 to TRBJ1-2; tentatively, D is TRBD1 (6 bases). Germline V gene data show CDR1 as SGHAT and CDR2 as FQNNGV. Trimming stripped 6 bases from V and 5 bases from J, with 16 bases between. The CDR3 contains 14 residues. The chain's CDR3 is CASSPNRALYGYTF. CDR3 sequence (DNA): TGTGCCAGCAGTCCTAACAGGGCCCTTTATGGCTACACCTTC. The variable domain in full, with the rest retrieved from reference TRBV11-2 and TRBJ1-2, is EAGVAQSPRYKIIEKRQSVAFWCNPISGHATLYWYQQILGQGPKLLIQFQNNGVVDDSQLPKDRFSAERLKGVDSTLKIQPAKLEDSAVYLCASSPNRALYGYTFGSGTRLTVV.

This sequence joins TRBV27 and TRBJ2-3, with 8 positions matching TRBD1. V shed 3 bases, J shed 7 bases, and the junction held 12 bases outside the gene matches. This CDR3 contains 16 residues. CDR1 MNHEY and CDR2 SMNVEV come from the germline V gene (reference sequence). Here the CDR3 reads CASSFLRRTGRNTQYF. The DNA of the CDR3 is TGTGCCAGCAGTTTTCTTCGTCGGACAGGGCGGAATACGCAGTATTTT.